The T cell receptor (beta chain) described here comes from a study of blood T cell repertoires in COVID-19. Study at large: Samples came from the United States, Italy and Spain, spanning acute and convalescent COVID-19.

Clones were sequenced by immunoSEQ multiplex PCR, and TCRdb holds only the in-frame ones, with some missing. Found here are approximately 210,000 clones, approximately 85% of them singletons; the top ten hold approximately 8%. This clone was picked up one time. V gave up 5 bases and J gave up 12 bases; unmatched junction bases: 11. Germline values: CDR1 MDHEN, CDR2 SYDVKM. CDR3 length equals 15 residues. Sequenced sample: peripheral blood. The TCR originated in a woman aged 50 to 65 with active or convalescent COVID-19. The rearrangement links TRBV28 to TRBJ1-4, with 11 bases matching TRBD1. The CDR3 bases are TGTGCCAGCAGTGGGACCGGGACAGGGGGGCGAGAACTGTTTTTT. Translated: CASSGTGTGGRELFF.